These 18 T cell receptor beta chains originate from one sample sequenced in a study of shared clonotypes between healthy human individuals. Data came from immunoSEQ multiplex PCR; TCRdb stores just in-frame clones and leaves some out. In the table there are about 1 million clones, about 74% of which are singletons. The material sequenced was memory CD4+ T cells sorted from blood. Sample subset: CD45RA-negative fraction. Every receptor here comes from a man younger than 35 in good health.

The chain employs TRBV6-1 and TRBJ1-1, with D hard to call. The CDR3 extends over 18 amino acids. V lost 3 bases and J 8 bases, leaving 28 bases between the germline ends. Germline loops: CDR1 MNHNS, CDR2 SASEGT. The CDR3 region has the DNA TGTGCCAGCAGTGATAAAAACGCTTGGTTTATTGGGTTGGAAGAAGCTTTCTTT. Amino acid sequence: CASSDKNAWFIGLEEAFF.

This chain links TRBV18 with TRBJ2-2; 14 bases are shared with TRBD2. Trimming at V came to 1 base and at J to 6 bases, leaving 4 bases not matched to a gene. CDR1 is KGHSH and CDR2 is LQKENI in the germline V gene. The CDR3 runs to 17 residues. The CDR3 loop is CASSPRGLAGGAGELFF. The CDR3 DNA reads TGTGCCAGCTCACCACGTGGACTAGCGGGAGGTGCCGGGGAGCTGTTTTTT.

The chain recombines TRBV18 with TRBJ2-7; D is undetermined. Trimming pared 3 bases from V and 3 bases from J, leaving 15 bases between. Germline lookup yields CDR1 KGHSH and CDR2 LQKENI. This CDR3 is 15 amino acids long. As DNA, the CDR3 is TGTGCCAGCTCACCGGGTCCTCCAGGTCTCTACGAGCAGTACTTC. Amino acids: CASSPGPPGLYEQYF.

The rearrangement links TRBV9 to TRBJ1-2; no reliable D call. Germline CDR1 reads SGDLS; CDR2 reads YYNGEE. V lost 0 bases and J 8 bases, leaving 11 bases between the germline ends. This CDR3 is built from 13 residues. In nucleotides, the CDR3 is TGTGCCAGCAGCGTAGGCGGGCGAGGAGGCTACACCTTC. Its translation: CASSVGGRGGYTF.

V usage is TRBV5-4 and J usage is TRBJ2-2, with 7 bases aligning to TRBD1. The CDR3 runs to 15 residues. Looked up from germline, CDR1 is SGHNT and CDR2 is YYREEE (reference sequence). Unmatched junction bases numbered 6, after V lost 3 bases and J lost 4 bases. DNA for the CDR3: TGTGCCAGCAGCTCTCAACAGGGGACCACCGGGGAGCTGTTTTTT. This translates into CASSSQQGTTGELFF.

This chain uses TRBV9 with TRBJ2-2; D possibly corresponds to TRBD2 (7 bases). V lost 3 bases to trimming and J lost 4 bases, with 19 bases between them. CDR1 SGDLS and CDR2 YYNGEE come from the germline V gene. CDR3 size: 17 residues. The CDR3: CASSGTGGTRGTGELFF. The CDR3 DNA reads TGTGCCAGCAGCGGTACGGGGGGCACCCGGGGCACCGGGGAGCTGTTTTTT.

CDR3 in DNA: TGCGCCAGCAGCACAGGGACTAGTACCCGCAATGAGCAGTTCTTC. This translates into CASSTGTSTRNEQFF. J is TRBJ2-1 and V is TRBV4-1; 8 bases fit TRBD2. With V trimmed by 5 bases and J by 6 bases, 9 bases remained unmatched. This CDR3 comprises 15 residues. CDR1 and CDR2 (germline): MGHRA, YSYEKL.

With regard to this clone: Different DNA sequences within this sample yield the same CDR3. The rearrangement joins TRBV7-9 to TRBJ1-2; TRBD1 agrees at 7 bases. The germline V gene encodes CDR1 SEHNR and CDR2 FQNEAQ (reference sequence). The CDR3 is made up of 14 amino acids. V was pared by 0 bases and J by 2 bases, with 0 bases of the junction left unmatched. This CDR3 is CASSLAGGNYGYTF. The CDR3 DNA reads TGTGCCAGCAGCTTAGCAGGGGGCAACTATGGCTACACCTTC.

V and J are TRBV29-1 and TRBJ2-7; 8 nucleotides match TRBD1. V dropped 7 bases and J dropped 5; count of bases not matched to a gene: 16. Germline CDR1 reads SQVTM; CDR2 reads ANQGSEA. The CDR3 loop spans 15 amino acids. CDR3 region: CSAGTGYGRPHEQYF. CDR3 coding DNA: TGCAGCGCCGGGACAGGATATGGTCGGCCCCACGAGCAGTACTTC.

The table lists this clone with many counts. The chain couples TRBV6-5 to TRBJ2-5, with 7 bases matching TRBD2. Germline loops: CDR1 MNHEY, CDR2 SVGAGI. The CDR3 spans 14 residues. With V trimmed by 6 bases and J by 3 bases, 7 bases remained unmatched. The CDR3 loop reads CASSPTGGKETQYF. The CDR3 DNA follows: TGTGCCAGCAGCCCAACCGGGGGGAAAGAGACCCAGTACTTC.

The J gene is TRBJ1-1, the V gene TRBV6-5; maybe TRBD1 (5 bases). CDR1 is MNHEY and CDR2 is SVGAGI in the germline V gene. With 5 bases removed from V and 4 bases from J, the gap between germline ends came to 11 bases. The CDR3 runs to 13 residues. CDR3 sequence (DNA): TGTGCCAGCAGTCACCTACAGGCCACTGAAGCTTTCTTT. Its translation is CASSHLQATEAFF.

The rearrangement links TRBV2 to TRBJ1-2; D remains ambiguous. The length of the CDR3 is 14 residues. V gave up 0 bases and J gave up 6 bases, with 11 bases separating them. Germline CDR1 is SNHLY and CDR2 is FYNNEI. The CDR3 sequence: CASSEADGFHGYTF. Written as DNA, the CDR3 is TGTGCCAGCAGTGAAGCCGACGGGTTCCATGGCTACACCTTC.

This clone occurred once. This sequence may be a read error, since a much larger clone differs from it by one base. The gene calls are TRBV5-6 and TRBJ1-1, with 8 nucleotides matching TRBD1. CDR1 and CDR2 (germline): SGHDT, YYEEEE. The CDR3 is 14 residues long. With 3 bases clipped from V and 1 base from J, the junction kept 2 bases outside the gene matches. The CDR3 sequence is CASSWGQANTEAFF. The CDR3 DNA follows: TGTGCCAGCAGCTGGGGACAGGCGAACACTGAAGCTTTCTTT.

The chain employs TRBV18 and TRBJ2-6, with D perhaps matching TRBD2 (6 bases). This CDR3 contains 19 residues. The ends were cut back, 2 bases at V and 0 bases at J, with 17 bases in the middle. Germline V gene data show CDR1 as KGHSH and CDR2 as LQKENI. The CDR3 loop is CASSPDLGRGGSGANVLTF. DNA for the CDR3: TGTGCCAGCTCACCAGACCTGGGGCGGGGAGGCTCTGGGGCCAACGTCCTGACTTTC.

This chain uses TRBV10-3 with TRBJ2-3; D is perhaps TRBD2 (6 bases). CDR1 is ENHRY, CDR2 SYGVKD, per germline. This CDR3 has 17 amino acids. The V and J ends lost 2 bases and 4 bases respectively, with 19 bases between them. The CDR3 nucleotides read TGTGCCATCAGTGAGAGTTCCGGACGCCCGGGGGCAGATACGCAGTATTTT. This sequence encodes CAISESSGRPGADTQYF.

The chain employs TRBV30 and TRBJ2-7, with TRBD1 matching over 7 bases. With 2 bases clipped from V and 1 base from J, the junction kept 5 bases outside the gene matches. Germline V CDR1 and CDR2: GTSNPN, SVGIG (reference sequence). The CDR3 spans 14 residues. The CDR3 DNA reads as TGTGCCTGGAGTTCGGCAGGGGGTTCCTACGAGCAGTACTTC. This codes for CAWSSAGGSYEQYF.

The J gene is TRBJ1-6, the V gene TRBV28, with D possibly being TRBD1 (6 bases). The CDR3 sequence is 14 residues long. The germline V and J ends were trimmed by 6 bases and 3 bases, with 9 bases remaining between them. CDR1 is MDHEN, CDR2 SYDVKM, per germline. In DNA, the CDR3 is TGTGCCAGCAGAACAGGGCTCTATAATTCACCCCTCCACTTT. Amino acid sequence: CASRTGLYNSPLHF.

The chain employs TRBV5-1 and TRBJ2-3, with D unresolved. The germline gives CDR1 SGHRS, CDR2 YFSETQ. With 4 bases removed from V and 1 base from J, the gap between germline ends came to 7 bases. This CDR3 has 13 residues. The CDR3 loop is CASSAPGTDTQYF. The DNA of the CDR3 is TGCGCCAGCAGCGCCCCGGGCACAGATACGCAGTATTTT.